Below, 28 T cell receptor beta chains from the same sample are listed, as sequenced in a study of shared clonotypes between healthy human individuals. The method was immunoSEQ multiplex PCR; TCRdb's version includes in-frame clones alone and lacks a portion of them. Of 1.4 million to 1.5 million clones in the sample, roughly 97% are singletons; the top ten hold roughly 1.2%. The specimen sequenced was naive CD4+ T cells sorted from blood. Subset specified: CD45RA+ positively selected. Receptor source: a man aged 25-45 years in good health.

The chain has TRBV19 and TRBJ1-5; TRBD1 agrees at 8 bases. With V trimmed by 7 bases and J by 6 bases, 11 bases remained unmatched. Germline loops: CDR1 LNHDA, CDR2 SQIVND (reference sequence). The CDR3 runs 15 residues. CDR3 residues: CASTPTGATGQPQHF. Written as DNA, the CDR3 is TGTGCCAGTACCCCGACAGGGGCGACGGGTCAGCCCCAGCATTTT.

The CDR3 loop reads CASSLADRGTEAFF. CDR3 sequence (DNA): TGCGCCAGCAGCTTGGCCGACAGGGGGACTGAAGCTTTCTTT. The V call is TRBV5-1, the J call TRBJ1-1; the match to TRBD1 covers 9 bases. With 0 bases clipped from V and 5 bases from J, the junction kept 2 bases outside the gene matches. The CDR3 extends over 14 amino acids. CDR1 is SGHRS, CDR2 YFSETQ, per germline.

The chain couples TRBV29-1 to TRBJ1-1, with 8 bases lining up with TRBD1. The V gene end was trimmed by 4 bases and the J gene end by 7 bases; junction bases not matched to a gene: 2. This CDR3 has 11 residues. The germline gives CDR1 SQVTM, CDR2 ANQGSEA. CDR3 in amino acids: CSVGQGIEAFF. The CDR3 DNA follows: TGCAGCGTTGGACAGGGGATTGAAGCTTTCTTT.

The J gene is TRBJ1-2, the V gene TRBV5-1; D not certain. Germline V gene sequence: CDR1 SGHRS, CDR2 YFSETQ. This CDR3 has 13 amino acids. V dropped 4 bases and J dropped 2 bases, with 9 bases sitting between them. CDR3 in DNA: TGCGCCAGCAGCCTTACAGTGAACTATGGCTACACCTTC. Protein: CASSLTVNYGYTF.

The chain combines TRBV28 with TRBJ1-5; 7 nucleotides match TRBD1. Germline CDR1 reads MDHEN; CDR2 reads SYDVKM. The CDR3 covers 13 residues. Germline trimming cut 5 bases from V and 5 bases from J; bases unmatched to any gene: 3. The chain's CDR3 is CASSLDRDQPQHF. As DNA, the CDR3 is TGTGCCAGCAGTCTAGACAGGGATCAGCCCCAGCATTTT.

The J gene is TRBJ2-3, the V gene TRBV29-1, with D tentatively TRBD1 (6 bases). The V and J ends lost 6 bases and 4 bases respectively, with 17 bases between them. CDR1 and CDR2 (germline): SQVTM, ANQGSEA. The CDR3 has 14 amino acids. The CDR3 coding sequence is TGCAGCGTAAGGACAGTGGTTTGGGCAGATACGCAGTATTTT. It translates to CSVRTVVWADTQYF.

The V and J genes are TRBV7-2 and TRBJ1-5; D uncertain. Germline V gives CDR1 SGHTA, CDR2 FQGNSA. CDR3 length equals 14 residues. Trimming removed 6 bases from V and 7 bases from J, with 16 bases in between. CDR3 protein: CASRSFSGEQPQHF. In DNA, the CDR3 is TGTGCCAGCAGAAGTTTCTCGGGTGAACAGCCCCAGCATTTT.

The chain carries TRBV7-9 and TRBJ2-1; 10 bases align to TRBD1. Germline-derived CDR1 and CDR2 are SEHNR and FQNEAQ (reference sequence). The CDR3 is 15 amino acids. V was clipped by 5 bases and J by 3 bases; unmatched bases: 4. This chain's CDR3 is CASSHRDRGYNEQFF. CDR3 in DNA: TGTGCCAGCAGCCACCGGGACAGGGGCTACAATGAGCAGTTCTTC.

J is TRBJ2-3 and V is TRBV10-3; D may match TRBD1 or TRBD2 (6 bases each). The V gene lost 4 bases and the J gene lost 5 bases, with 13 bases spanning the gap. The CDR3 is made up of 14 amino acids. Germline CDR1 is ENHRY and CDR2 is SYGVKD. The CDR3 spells CAISGGRERDTQYF. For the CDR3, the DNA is TGTGCCATCAGTGGGGGGCGGGAAAGAGATACGCAGTATTTT.

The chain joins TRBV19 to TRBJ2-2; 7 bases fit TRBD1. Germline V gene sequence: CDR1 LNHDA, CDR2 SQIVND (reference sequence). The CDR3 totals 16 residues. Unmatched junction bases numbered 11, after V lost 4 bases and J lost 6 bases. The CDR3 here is CASSTLYRGLSGELFF. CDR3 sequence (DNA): TGTGCCAGTAGTACCTTATATAGGGGGCTCTCCGGGGAGCTGTTTTTT.

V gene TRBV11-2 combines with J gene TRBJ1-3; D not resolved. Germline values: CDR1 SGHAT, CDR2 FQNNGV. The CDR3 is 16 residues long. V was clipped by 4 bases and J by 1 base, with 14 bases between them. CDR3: CASSWGGQGSGNTIYF. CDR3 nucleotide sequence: TGTGCCAGCAGCTGGGGAGGTCAAGGATCTGGAAACACCATATATTTT.

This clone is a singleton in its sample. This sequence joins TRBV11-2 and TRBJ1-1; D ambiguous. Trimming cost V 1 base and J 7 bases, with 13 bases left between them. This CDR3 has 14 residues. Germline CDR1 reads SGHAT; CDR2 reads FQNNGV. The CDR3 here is CASSLGFGGNEAFF. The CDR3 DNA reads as TGTGCCAGCAGCTTAGGATTTGGTGGAAATGAAGCTTTCTTT.

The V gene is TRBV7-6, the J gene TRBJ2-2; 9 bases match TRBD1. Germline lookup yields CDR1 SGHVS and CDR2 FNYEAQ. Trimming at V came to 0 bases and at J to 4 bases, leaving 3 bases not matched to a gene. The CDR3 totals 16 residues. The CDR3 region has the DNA TGTGCCAGCAGCTTAGCAACGACAGGGGGCACCGGGGAGCTGTTTTTT. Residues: CASSLATTGGTGELFF.

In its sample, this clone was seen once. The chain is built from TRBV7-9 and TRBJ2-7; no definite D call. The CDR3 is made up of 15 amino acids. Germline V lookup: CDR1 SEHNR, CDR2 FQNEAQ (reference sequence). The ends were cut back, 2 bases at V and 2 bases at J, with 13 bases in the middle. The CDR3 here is CASSLSQVTAYEQYF. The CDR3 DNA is TGTGCCAGCAGCTTAAGCCAGGTGACTGCCTACGAGCAGTACTTC.

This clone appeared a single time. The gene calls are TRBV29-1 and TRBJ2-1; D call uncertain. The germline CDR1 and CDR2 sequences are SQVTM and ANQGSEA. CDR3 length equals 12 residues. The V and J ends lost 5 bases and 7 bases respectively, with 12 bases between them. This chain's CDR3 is CSVWKQQNEQFF. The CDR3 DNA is TGCAGCGTTTGGAAACAACAAAATGAGCAGTTCTTC.

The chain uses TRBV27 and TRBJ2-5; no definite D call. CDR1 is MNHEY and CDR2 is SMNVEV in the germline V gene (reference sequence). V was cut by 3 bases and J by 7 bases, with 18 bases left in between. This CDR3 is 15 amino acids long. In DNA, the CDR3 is TGTGCCAGCAGTTTGTTGACCGACCCCTTGGGGACCCAGTACTTC. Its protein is CASSLLTDPLGTQYF.

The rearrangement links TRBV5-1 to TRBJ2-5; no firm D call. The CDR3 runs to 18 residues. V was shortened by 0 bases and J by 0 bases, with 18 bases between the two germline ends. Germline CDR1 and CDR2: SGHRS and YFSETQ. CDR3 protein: CASSLEGLPVGYQETQYF. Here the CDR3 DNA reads TGCGCCAGCAGCTTGGAAGGGTTACCGGTTGGGTACCAAGAGACCCAGTACTTC.

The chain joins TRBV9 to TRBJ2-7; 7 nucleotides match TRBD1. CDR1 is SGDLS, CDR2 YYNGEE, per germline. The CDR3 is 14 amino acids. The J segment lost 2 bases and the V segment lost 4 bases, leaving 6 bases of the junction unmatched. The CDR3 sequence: CASSRQGRTYEQYF. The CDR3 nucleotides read TGTGCCAGCAGCCGACAGGGAAGGACCTACGAGCAGTACTTC.

CDR3 nucleotide sequence: TGCAGCGTTGAGGGGGTTACCCCACTAACAGATGACTATGGCTACACCTTC. Translated: CSVEGVTPLTDDYGYTF. This rearrangement joins TRBV29-1 to TRBJ1-2; D is perhaps TRBD1 (5 bases). CDR1 and CDR2 from the germline V gene are SQVTM and ANQGSEA. This CDR3 region has 17 residues. V gave up 3 bases and J gave up 3 bases, with 23 bases separating them.

As DNA, the CDR3 is TGTGCCAGCAGCTTACTAGCGGCCGGTTCGGGTGAGCAGTTCTTC. It specifies CASSLLAAGSGEQFF. The chain couples TRBV2 to TRBJ2-1, with 8 bases that match TRBD2. The V gene's germline CDR1 is SNHLY and CDR2 FYNNEI. Trimming removed 6 bases from V and 9 bases from J; junction bases left unmatched: 13. The CDR3 spans 15 residues.

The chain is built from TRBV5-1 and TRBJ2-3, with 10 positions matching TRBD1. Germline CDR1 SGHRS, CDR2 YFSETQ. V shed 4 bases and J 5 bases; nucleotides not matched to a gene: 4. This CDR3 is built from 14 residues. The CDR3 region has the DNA TGCGCCAGCAGCCTGACAGGGGGCCGAGATACGCAGTATTTT. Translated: CASSLTGGRDTQYF.

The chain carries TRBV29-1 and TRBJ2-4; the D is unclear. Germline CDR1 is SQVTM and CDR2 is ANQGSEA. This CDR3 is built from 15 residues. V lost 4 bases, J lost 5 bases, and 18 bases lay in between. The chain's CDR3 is CSVVDTASDENIQYF. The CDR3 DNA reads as TGCAGCGTTGTGGATACAGCATCCGACGAAAACATTCAGTACTTC. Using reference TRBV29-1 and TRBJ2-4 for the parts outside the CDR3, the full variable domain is SAVISQKPSRDICQRGTSLTIQCQVDSQVTMMFWYRQQPGQSLTLIATANQGSEATYESGFVIDKFPISRPNLTFSTLTVSNMSPEDSSIYLCSVVDTASDENIQYFGAGTRLSVL.

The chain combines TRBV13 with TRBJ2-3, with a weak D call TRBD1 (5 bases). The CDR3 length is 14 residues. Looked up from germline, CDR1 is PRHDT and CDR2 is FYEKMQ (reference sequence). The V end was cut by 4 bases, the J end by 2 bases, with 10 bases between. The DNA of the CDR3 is TGTGCCAGCAGCTCCCCAGGGATCACAGATACGCAGTATTTT. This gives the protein CASSSPGITDTQYF.

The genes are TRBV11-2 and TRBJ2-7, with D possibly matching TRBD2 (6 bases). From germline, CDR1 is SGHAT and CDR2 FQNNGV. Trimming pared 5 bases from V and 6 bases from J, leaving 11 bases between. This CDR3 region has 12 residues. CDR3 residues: CASSRLEGEQYF. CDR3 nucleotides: TGTGCCAGCAGCCGACTAGAAGGCGAGCAGTACTTC.

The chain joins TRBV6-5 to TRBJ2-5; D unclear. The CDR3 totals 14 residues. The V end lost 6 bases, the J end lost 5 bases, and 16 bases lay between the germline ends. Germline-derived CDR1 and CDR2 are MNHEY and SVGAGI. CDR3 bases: TGTGCCAGCAGCCCCGAAACTTGGGTGGAGACCCAGTACTTC. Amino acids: CASSPETWVETQYF.

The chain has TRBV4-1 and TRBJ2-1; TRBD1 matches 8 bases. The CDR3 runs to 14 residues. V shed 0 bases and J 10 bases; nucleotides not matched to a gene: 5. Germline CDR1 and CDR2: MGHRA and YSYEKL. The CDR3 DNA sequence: TGCGCCAGCAGCCAAGAGACAGGGGTAAGGGAGCAGTTCTTC. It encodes CASSQETGVREQFF.

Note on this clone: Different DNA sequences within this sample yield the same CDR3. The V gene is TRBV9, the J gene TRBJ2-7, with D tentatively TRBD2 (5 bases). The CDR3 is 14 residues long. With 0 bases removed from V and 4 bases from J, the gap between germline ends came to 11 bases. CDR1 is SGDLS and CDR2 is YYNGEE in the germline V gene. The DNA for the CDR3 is TGTGCCAGCAGCGTAGCGGGGTCTACATACGAGCAGTACTTC. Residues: CASSVAGSTYEQYF.

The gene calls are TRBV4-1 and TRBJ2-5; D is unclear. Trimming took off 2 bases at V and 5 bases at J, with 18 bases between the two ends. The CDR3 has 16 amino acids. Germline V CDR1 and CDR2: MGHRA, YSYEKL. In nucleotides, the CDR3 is TGCGCCAGCAGCCAATCACAGTCCCGAGCACGGGAGACCCAGTACTTC. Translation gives CASSQSQSRARETQYF.